This TCR beta chain was observed in a study of blood T cell repertoires in COVID-19. Whole-study context: Material from acute and convalescent COVID-19 was sourced from the United States, Italy and Spain. The cDNA or gDNA used as material had been derived from T cells, B-cell-depleted T cells, or PBMCs.

Only one count was recorded for this clone. Original analysis: Reference gene primers were amplified, and this amplification served to estimate nucleated cell counts. The protocol was immunoSEQ multiplex PCR, while the TCRdb copy is restricted to in-frame clones and leaves out a portion. From that table come the V and J calls and clone size; the DNA was used to work out D and trimming. The table records around 40,000 clones, 65% to 85% of them present only once. This CDR3 is built from 14 residues. With 2 bases removed from V and 1 base from J, the gap between germline ends came to 8 bases. Germline V CDR1 and CDR2: MNHEY, SMNVEV (reference sequence).

This TCR was recovered from a woman older than 75 with active or convalescent COVID-19. The rearrangement joins TRBV27 to TRBJ1-1; maybe TRBD1 (6 bases). The sample taken for sequencing was peripheral blood. CDR3 sequence (DNA): TGTGCCAGCAGTTTAGAGACAGGGAACACTGAAGCTTTCTTT. Translating it yields CASSLETGNTEAFF.